The TCR beta chain described here comes from a study of Ad26.COV2.S vaccination and SARS-CoV-2 variants (TCRdb year 2021). Concerning the study at large: Donors in the vaccine arm were drawn from COV1001, a phase I-IIa trial of Ad26.COV2.S in healthy adults that was multicentre, randomized, double-blind and placebo-controlled. A total of around 32 samples were included in the TCR-sequenced set, comprising some 20 Ad26.COV2.S vaccine recipients, 5 placebo recipients and 8 SARS-CoV-2 convalescent individuals. TCRbeta repertoire sequencing was used to assess the specificity and breadth of SARS-CoV-2-reactive T cell receptors after Ad26.COV2.S vaccination. Blinding of investigators to trial group allocation was maintained during experiments and outcome assessment. Dosing of Ad26.COV2.S was intramuscular, at either 5x10^10 or 1x10^11 viral particles, delivered as one shot or as two shots spaced 56 days apart. Trial participants were randomized into five groups of five: low-dose or high-dose Ad26.COV2.S given once or twice, or placebo on both occasions.

General findings and caveats noted by the study authors: The study was not powered for comparison of responses between vaccine doses or regimens. After vaccination, substantial breadth of spike-specific CD8+ and CD4+ T cell responses was reported. Comparable non-spike TCR breadth was observed between vaccine and placebo recipients, consistent with only spike being contained in the vaccine. Spike-specific TCR breadth was higher in Ad26.COV2.S recipients than in placebo recipients (P = 0.0014). The authors noted that total T cell responses may have been underestimated by the TCR breadth and depth analyses.

Trimming takes 4 bases from V and 0 bases from J, and the germline ends sit 7 bases apart. CDR1 and CDR2 are read off the germline V gene as SQVTM and ANQGSEA. The CDR3 sequence holds 13 residues, the cysteine and phenylalanine included. The entry retains the CDR3 DNA only, 39 bases that are in frame from base 1. The treatment or condition label for this specimen denotes: around 19 received Ad26.COV2.S at low or high dose, single or two shots; about five received placebo; per-sample allocation not given. For vaccine and placebo recipients, repertoires were sequenced using samples collected on day 63 after the first injection. Cohort 1b enrolled about two dozen adults aged 18-55 years at a single site in Boston, USA, between 29 July and 7 August 2020. As a vaccine, Ad26.COV2.S was a replication-incompetent adenovirus type 26 vector that expressed a prefusion-stabilized SARS-CoV-2 spike protein derived from the original Wuhan strain.

Comments on this clone: What this receptor recognizes is not known. Base qualities are not provided; no much larger clone lies one nucleotide away.

TCRbeta CDR3 regions were sequenced with the immunoSEQ Assay. After extraction, genomic DNA underwent amplification by bias-controlled multiplex PCR, followed by high-throughput sequencing. In the paper's pipeline: To quantify the absolute abundance of every unique TCRbeta CDR3 region, sequences were collapsed and filtered. T cell fraction was estimated by normalizing TCRbeta template counts to usable DNA, which was measured by amplifying reference genes present in all nucleated cells. Repertoire TCRs were annotated as SARS-CoV-2-specific when V gene, CDR3 amino acid sequence and J gene were exactly matched to a known reactive TCR set. MIRA supplied the reference SARS-CoV-2 TCR set, which was filtered for enrichment in COVID-19-positive ImmuneCODE repertoires so that public or cross-reactive TCRs were removed. Using the MIRA antigens, annotated TCRs were further analysed by specific ORF or by position within an ORF. Breadth was defined as annotated unique rearrangements over total unique productive rearrangements; depth was the summed frequency of those rearrangements. TCR breadth was compared between groups using two-sided Wilcoxon rank-sum tests. In its TCRdb copy, this immuneACCESS table keeps in-frame sequences only and misses some clones. Where compared with another copy, unresolved V genes explain less than half of these, and the others have no known cause. D and trimming were read from the DNA, whereas the V and J calls and clone size are those reported in that table. The sample includes a few hundred thousand clones, with about 88% observed a single time. The biggest ten clones account for about 1.9% of the sample.

This clonotype originated in a person between 18 and 65 years old who received the Ad26.COV2.S COVID-19 vaccine or a placebo. This specimen consisted of peripheral blood, obtained in a trial of Ad26.COV2.S vaccine versus placebo. This chain joins TRBV29-1 to TRBJ2-4; confidence is insufficient to name the D gene. The base sequence is TGCAGCGTTGGGTCGATAGCCAAAAACATTCAGTACTTC. Its product reads: CSVGSIAKNIQYF.